Described below is a single T cell receptor (beta chain) sequence and its context. Profiling relied on immunoSEQ multiplex PCR, and the TCRdb table lists in-frame clones only, not all of them. The sample includes about 200,000 clones, 80% to 90% seen only once; the top ten take 3.5% to 4%. This sample stems from a study of blood T cell repertoires in COVID-19. The CDR3 extends over 14 amino acids. Germline values: CDR1 MGHRA, CDR2 YSYEKL. Trimming took 4 bases from V and 3 from J, leaving 12 bases between them. Individuals aged roughly 18 to 95 years were recruited from 24 US areas. This sequence was found in a middle-aged woman with acute COVID-19. The chain carries TRBV4-1 and TRBJ1-1; D gene unclear. Sequenced: PBMCs or T cells enriched from blood (not recorded which). The CDR3 loop reads CASSRVGRDTEAFF. The CDR3 nucleotides are TGCGCCAGCAGCCGGGTTGGGAGGGACACTGAAGCTTTCTTT.